This TCR beta chain was profiled in a study of T cell responses to AZD1222 COVID-19 vaccine. The CDR3 contains 13 residues. Germline assignment: CDR1 SEHNR and CDR2 FQNEAQ (reference sequence). As for this clone: Its target is not known. Compared with germline, one end of the junction differs, possibly owing to a read error.

Notes on the study in general: The study found vaccine-associated CD4 TCRs spanning spike, dominant at 160-218 and 743-854. Vaccination with two AZD1222 doses was followed by a rise in Spike-specific TCR breadth and depth.

The repertoire was sequenced with immunoSEQ multiplex PCR; TCRdb's copy has only in-frame clones and lacks some. The data contain roughly 53,000 clones, 75% to 90% of them singletons. The receptor was derived from an adult in good health. V and J are TRBV7-9 and TRBJ1-1; D call uncertain. This specimen was peripheral blood, taken on day 0 of MenACWY control vaccination. In nucleotides, the CDR3 is TGTGCCAGCAGCCTAGCAGCGAACACTGAAGCTTTCTTT. Amino acid sequence: CASSLAANTEAFF.